The entry below gives a single TCR beta chain sequence along with its context. The target antigen is unknown. V was cut by 1 base and J by 10 bases, with 16 bases left in between. CDR1 GTSNPN and CDR2 SVGIG come from the germline V gene (reference sequence). The CDR3 consists of 13 residues. Produced via immunoSEQ multiplex PCR; TCRdb's table is partial and in-frame only. The data hold around 99,000 clones, with more than 80% observed a single time. This entry comes from a study of T cell responses to AZD1222 COVID-19 vaccine. General study findings and limits: Among AZD1222 vaccinees, only five to seven were seropositive at baseline. When two AZD1222 doses had been given, Spike-specific TCR breadth and depth rose. Among spike-specific TCRs, nearly half reportedly target unmutated variant regions. Donors were chiefly white British, with a greater number of females, and clonal diversity was perhaps underestimated.

The source is an adult in good health. The material sequenced was peripheral blood, taken on day 0 of AZD1222 vaccination. The genes are TRBV30 and TRBJ1-1; weak D call: TRBD1 (6 bases). CDR3 region: CAWSGARGGLAFF. The CDR3 bases are TGTGCCTGGAGTGGGGCCAGGGGCGGTTTAGCTTTCTTT.